A selection of T cell receptor beta chains follows, all from one sample in a study of cytomegalovirus exposure and HLA in healthy donors. The data were produced by immunoSEQ multiplex PCR, yet TCRdb's version contains in-frame clones alone and is incomplete. The sample lists 150,000 to 200,000 clones; about 79% were seen once. Sequencing used PBMCs. These receptors originate from a man aged 40-49 years in good health and CMV-seropositive. CDR3s include the opening cysteine and the closing phenylalanine or tryptophan. A D gene is named only where the DNA matches it firmly. Clone size, where shown, is once, few, many, or a class for clones that have expanded.

TRBJ2-7 NA TRBV11-3 NA TGTGCCAGCAGCTTACCGGGACTCGCTAACGAGCAGTACTTC CASSLPGLANEQYF
TRBJ2-4 NA TRBV11-3 NA TGTGCCAACTCGGGTCCTAGGGGAATTGGGGACATTCAGTACTTC CANSGPRGIGDIQYF
TRBJ2-4 NA TRBV21-1 NA TGTGCCAGCAGCACCCCTCGGGAAATGGACGGGCCCTTAAACATTCAGTACTTC CASSTPREMDGPLNIQYF
TRBJ2-5 NA TRBV11-1 NA TGTGCCAGCAGCTTAGGAGTATTAGCGGATCAAGAGACCCAGTACTTC CASSLGVLADQETQYF
TRBJ2-3 once TRBV5-1 TRBD2 TGCGCCAGCAGCTTAATAGCGGGAGGTCGGACAGATACGCAGTATTTT CASSLIAGGRTDTQYF
TRBJ2-3 NA TRBV19 NA TGTGCCAGTACGAGCGGACCCTCCACAGATACGCAGTATTTT CASTSGPSTDTQYF
TRBJ2-2 NA TRBV5-1 NA TGCGCCAGCTCGGGACTCCTTATTGGGAACACCGGGGAGCTGTTTTTT CASSGLLIGNTGELFF
TRBJ1-3 few TRBV5-6 TRBD1 TGTGCCAGCAGCTTGGGGACAGGGGGCGGAAACACCATATATTTT CASSLGTGGGNTIYF
TRBJ2-1 NA TRBV28 NA TGTGCCAGCAGTGCCGTAGCGGCTTCCTACAATGAGCAGTTCTTC CASSAVAASYNEQFF
TRBJ1-5 NA TRBV28 NA TGTGCCAGCAGTTACAGTACGGGACAGCCCCAGCATTTT CASSYSTGQPQHF
TRBJ2-2 NA TRBV11-3 NA TGTGCCAGCAGCTTAGATGCTTTCTTTAGTGGGAGGAGAACCGGGGAGCTGTTTTTT CASSLDAFFSGRRTGELFF
TRBJ1-5 NA TRBV2 TRBD1 TGTGCCAGCAACTCACAGCAGCCCGGGACAGGGAATTATCAGCCCCAGCATTTT CASNSQQPGTGNYQPQHF
TRBJ1-1 NA TRBV10-3 TRBD1 TGTGCCATCAGAGGGACAGAGGACACTGAAGCTTTCTTT CAIRGTEDTEAFF
TRBJ2-5 NA TRBV6-4 TRBD2 TGTGCCAGCAGTTATAGCGGGGCGGCCCAAGAGACCCAGTACTTC CASSYSGAAQETQYF
TRBJ1-6 NA TRBV30 TRBD1 TGTGCCTGGAGTGTGGGACAGGGCAATTCACCCCTCCACTTT CAWSVGQGNSPLHF
TRBJ1-1 few TRBV19 TRBD1 TGTGCCAGTAAACGAGACAGGGGAACAACTGAAGCTTTCTTT CASKRDRGTTEAFF
TRBJ2-1 NA TRBV7-8 TRBD1 TGTGCCAGCAGCTTAGCGGACAGGGGAGCATACAATGAGCAGTTCTTC CASSLADRGAYNEQFF
TRBJ1-2 NA TRBV28 NA TGTGCCAGCAGTTTATTAGGGACTTATGGCTACACCTTC CASSLLGTYGYTF
TRBJ2-3 NA TRBV7-9 NA TGTGCCAGCGAGGAGGTAGCGGTTAGCACAGATACGCAGTATTTT CASEEVAVSTDTQYF
TRBJ2-5 NA TRBV9 TRBD2 TGTGCCAGCGGCTGGGGACTAGCGGGGCAAGAGACCCAGTACTTC CASGWGLAGQETQYF
TRBJ1-1 NA TRBV14 TRBD1 TGTGCCAGCAGCCCGCGATATGCCAGGGGGCCGGCTTTCTTT CASSPRYARGPAFF
TRBJ2-1 NA TRBV4-2 TRBD2 TGTGCCAGCAGCCAAGCTGGCGGGAGTGAAGGTGAGCAGTTCTTC CASSQAGGSEGEQFF
TRBJ2-7 once TRBV28 TRBD1 TGTGCCAGCTCGGGACAGGGACCGGTCTACGAGCAGTACTTC CASSGQGPVYEQYF
TRBJ2-7 NA TRBV29-1 NA TGCAGCGTTGAATCCTGGGGGACACCAACCTACGAGCAGTACTTC CSVESWGTPTYEQYF